Sequencing of this T cell receptor beta chain was carried out in a study of T-cell reconstitution after alpha-beta-depleted transplantation in children (TCRdb year 2016). Looking at the study overall: Using TCR repertoire profiling, the study followed T-cell immune reconstitution in a quantitative way in children after TCRalphabeta/CD19-depleted allogeneic hematopoietic cell transplantation. The full study reports these points: In some patients, the high TCRbeta diversity seen at day 60 was put down to recipient T cells and intrathymic progenitors that had survived conditioning. Over the following months the frequencies of hyperexpanded clones went down, and after one year T-cell counts and TCRbeta diversity were mostly credited to newly produced T cells. About two months after transplant, the apparently early recovery of alphabetaT-cell counts reportedly depended on just several hundred clones that had expanded rapidly and came from non-depleted graft cells.

A word on this clonotype: The antigen this receptor binds is unknown. Base qualities are missing; no much larger clone stands one base away.

Library preparation was by PCR. The data were produced on an Illumina HiSeq 2500. Molecular barcoding was employed in the preparation of TCR libraries, with unique molecular identifiers being used to normalize TCRbeta repertoire quantification. TCRdb reanalyzed the raw reads on its own, using fastp at Q25 for trimming and MiXCR for clone calling, and kept in-frame beta chains. Rows merge per CDR3 protein into single entries with the most common DNA and genes. The sample table lists approximately 800,000 distinct CDR3 sequences, about 16% of them with a count of one. 5% of the sample comes from the top ten. Interpreted using the paper, the treatment or condition label stands for: allogeneic hematopoietic cell transplantation with graft depleted of TCRalphabeta T cells and CD19 B cells. Transplant recipients were children who received TCRalphabeta/CD19-depleted allogeneic hematopoietic cell grafts.

The germline V gene (reference sequence) yields LNHDA for CDR1 and SQIVND for CDR2. There are 17 amino acids in the CDR3, from cysteine to phenylalanine inclusive. The only DNA kept is the CDR3, 51 bases in frame from the first base. The trim is 3 bases for V and 0 bases for J, with a gap of 18 bases between the germline ends. The source is a male patient aged 5 to 17 who had a stem cell transplant for acute lymphoblastic leukemia, so the T cells may come from the graft donor. The sequence joins TRBV19 to TRBJ2-7, and TRBD1 may be the D gene, going by 5 matching bases. The sequencing used PBMCs, mostly from graft donor cells, collected 360 days after TCRalphabeta/CD19-depleted stem cell transplant. The bases read TGTGCCAGTAGTATTGCGGTGGGGCAGCACCTCTCCTACGAGCAGTACTTC. Translated, it reads CASSIAVGQHLSYEQYF.